This paragraph reports one T cell receptor (beta chain). The antigen remains unidentified. Every subset had its genomic DNA shared out evenly among several immunoSEQ plates. Only in-frame clones appear in the TCRdb table, and some are missing; sequencing was by immunoSEQ multiplex PCR. Of fewer than 600,000 clones in the sample, around 79% are singletons; the top ten hold 13%. The source of the sample is a study of shared clonotypes between healthy human individuals. Looking at the study overall: The cohort comprised a couple of women and a few men. Their ages spanned 18 to 49 years.

Overall study findings and caveats: Depth of sequencing was expected to influence donor clonotype sharing.

The length of the CDR3 is 14 residues. V was shortened by 2 bases and J by 4 bases, with 8 bases between the two germline ends. Germline V gene lookup returns CDR1 LNHDA and CDR2 SQIVND (reference sequence). Every one of the donors was a Caucasian adult that lived in Nashville, Tennessee. The specimen was PBMCs. This sequence was found in a woman aged 40 to 55 in good health. Some clones in this sample may be carry-over from other donors' samples. The rearrangement links TRBV19 to TRBJ2-2; D not certain. In DNA, the CDR3 is TGTGCCAGTAGTATAAAGCGAACCACCGGGGAGCTGTTTTTT. Translating gives CASSIKRTTGELFF.